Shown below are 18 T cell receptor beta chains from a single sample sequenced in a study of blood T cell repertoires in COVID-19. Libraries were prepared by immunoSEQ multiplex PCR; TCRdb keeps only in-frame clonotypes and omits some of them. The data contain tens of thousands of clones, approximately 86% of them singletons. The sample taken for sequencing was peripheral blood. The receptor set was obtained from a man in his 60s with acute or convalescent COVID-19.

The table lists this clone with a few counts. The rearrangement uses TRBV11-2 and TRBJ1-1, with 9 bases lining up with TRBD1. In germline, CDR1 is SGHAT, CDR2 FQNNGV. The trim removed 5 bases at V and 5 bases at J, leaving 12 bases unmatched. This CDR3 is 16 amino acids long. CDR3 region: CASSPFLSDRGTEAFF. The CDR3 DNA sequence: TGTGCCAGCAGCCCCTTTCTATCCGACAGGGGGACTGAAGCTTTCTTT.

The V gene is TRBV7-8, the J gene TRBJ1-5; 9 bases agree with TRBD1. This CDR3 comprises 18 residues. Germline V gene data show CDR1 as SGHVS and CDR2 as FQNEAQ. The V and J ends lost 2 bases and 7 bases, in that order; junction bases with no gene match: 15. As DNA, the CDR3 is TGTGCCAGCAGCTTATTCTCCCTGACAGGGGGGTCGAGGCAGCCCCAGCATTTT. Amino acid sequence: CASSLFSLTGGSRQPQHF.

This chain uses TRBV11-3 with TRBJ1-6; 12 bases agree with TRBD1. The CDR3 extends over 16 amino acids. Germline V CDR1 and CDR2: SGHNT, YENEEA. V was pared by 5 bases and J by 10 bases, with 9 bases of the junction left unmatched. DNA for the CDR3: TGTGCCAGCAGCCCAGGAGCCGGGACAGGGGGCTCACCCCTCCACTTT. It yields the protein CASSPGAGTGGSPLHF.

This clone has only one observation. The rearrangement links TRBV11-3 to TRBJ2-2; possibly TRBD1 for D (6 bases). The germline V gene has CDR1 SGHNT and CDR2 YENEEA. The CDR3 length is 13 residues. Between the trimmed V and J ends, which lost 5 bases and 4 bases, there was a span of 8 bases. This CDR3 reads CASSQGPTGELFF. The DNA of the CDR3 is TGTGCCAGCAGCCAGGGGCCCACCGGGGAGCTGTTTTTT.

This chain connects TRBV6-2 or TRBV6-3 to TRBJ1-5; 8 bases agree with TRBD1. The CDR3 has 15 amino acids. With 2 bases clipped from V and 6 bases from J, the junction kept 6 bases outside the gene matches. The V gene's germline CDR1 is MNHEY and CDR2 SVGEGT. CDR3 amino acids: CASSYRQGAVQPQHF. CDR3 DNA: TGTGCCAGCAGTTACCGGCAGGGGGCGGTTCAGCCCCAGCATTTT.

In nucleotides, the CDR3 is TGTGCCAGCAGTTTATCTCCGGGACAGGATTTCCTTAATCAGCCCCAGCATTTT. It codes for CASSLSPGQDFLNQPQHF. The J gene is TRBJ1-5, the V gene TRBV28; TRBD1 matches at 8 bases. There are 18 residues in the CDR3. Germline lookup yields CDR1 MDHEN and CDR2 SYDVKM. The V and J ends lost 1 base and 4 bases, in that order; junction bases with no gene match: 12.

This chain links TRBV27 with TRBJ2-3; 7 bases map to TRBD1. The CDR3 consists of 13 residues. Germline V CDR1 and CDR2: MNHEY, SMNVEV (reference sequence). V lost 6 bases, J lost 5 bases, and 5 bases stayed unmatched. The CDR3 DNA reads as TGTGCCAGCAGCACAGGGGCGCGAGATACGCAGTATTTT. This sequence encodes CASSTGARDTQYF.

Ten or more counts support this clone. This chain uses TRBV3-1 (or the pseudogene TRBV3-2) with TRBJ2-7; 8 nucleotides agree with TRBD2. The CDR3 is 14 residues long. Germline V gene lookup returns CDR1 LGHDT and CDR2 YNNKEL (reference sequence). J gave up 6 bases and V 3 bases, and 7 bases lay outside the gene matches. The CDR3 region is CASSHGTRGGEQYF. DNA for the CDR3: TGTGCCAGCAGCCATGGGACCCGGGGGGGCGAGCAGTACTTC.

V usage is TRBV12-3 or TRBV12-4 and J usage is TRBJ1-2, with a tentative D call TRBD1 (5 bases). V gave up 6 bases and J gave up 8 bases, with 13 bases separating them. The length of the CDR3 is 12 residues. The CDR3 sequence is CASRSTGGGYTF. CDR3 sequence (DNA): TGTGCCAGCAGATCCACCGGGGGGGGCTACACCTTC.

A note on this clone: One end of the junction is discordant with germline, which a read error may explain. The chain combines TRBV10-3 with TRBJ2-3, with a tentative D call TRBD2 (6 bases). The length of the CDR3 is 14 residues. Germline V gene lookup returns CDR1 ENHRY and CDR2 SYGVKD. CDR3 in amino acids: CAISEEWDSTAPPF. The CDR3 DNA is TGTGCCATCAGTGAAGAGTGGGACTCGACGGCCCCTCCTTTT.

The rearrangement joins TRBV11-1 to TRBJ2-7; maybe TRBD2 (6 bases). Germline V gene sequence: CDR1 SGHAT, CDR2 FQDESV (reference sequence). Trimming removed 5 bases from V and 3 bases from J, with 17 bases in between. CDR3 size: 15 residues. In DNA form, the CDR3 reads TGTGCCAGCAGCGATATAACGGGAGCCGGCTACGAGCAGTACTTC. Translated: CASSDITGAGYEQYF.

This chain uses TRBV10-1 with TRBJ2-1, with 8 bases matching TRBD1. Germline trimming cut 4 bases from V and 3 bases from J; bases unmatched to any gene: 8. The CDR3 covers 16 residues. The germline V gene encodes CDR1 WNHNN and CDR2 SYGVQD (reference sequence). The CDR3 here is CASSAGTGAGYNEQFF. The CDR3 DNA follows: TGCGCCAGCAGTGCCGGGACAGGCGCCGGCTACAATGAGCAGTTCTTC.

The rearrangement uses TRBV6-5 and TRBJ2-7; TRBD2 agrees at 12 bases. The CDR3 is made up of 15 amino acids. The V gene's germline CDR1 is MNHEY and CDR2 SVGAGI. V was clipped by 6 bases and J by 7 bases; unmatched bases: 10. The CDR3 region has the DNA TGTGCCAGCAGCGGTAGACTAGCGGGAGTTCATGAGCAGTACTTC. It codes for CASSGRLAGVHEQYF.

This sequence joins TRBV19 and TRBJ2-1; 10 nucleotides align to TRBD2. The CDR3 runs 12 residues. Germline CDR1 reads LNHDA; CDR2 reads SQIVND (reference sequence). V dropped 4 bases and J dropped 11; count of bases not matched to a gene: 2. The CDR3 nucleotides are TGTGCCAGTAGTACACTAGCGGGAAAGCAGTTCTTC. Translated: CASSTLAGKQFF.

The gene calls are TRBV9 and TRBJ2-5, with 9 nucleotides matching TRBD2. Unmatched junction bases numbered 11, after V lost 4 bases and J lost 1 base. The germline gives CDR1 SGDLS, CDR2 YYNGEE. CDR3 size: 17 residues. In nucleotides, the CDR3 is TGTGCCAGCAGCCCCTTAGCGGGGGATTCCTTCCAAGAGACCCAGTACTTC. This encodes CASSPLAGDSFQETQYF.

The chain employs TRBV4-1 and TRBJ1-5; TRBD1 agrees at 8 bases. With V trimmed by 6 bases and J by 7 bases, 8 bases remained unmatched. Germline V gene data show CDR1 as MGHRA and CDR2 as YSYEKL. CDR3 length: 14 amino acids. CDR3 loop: CASSLDRDYQPQHF. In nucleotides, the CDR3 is TGCGCCAGCAGTCTGGACAGGGATTACCAGCCCCAGCATTTT.

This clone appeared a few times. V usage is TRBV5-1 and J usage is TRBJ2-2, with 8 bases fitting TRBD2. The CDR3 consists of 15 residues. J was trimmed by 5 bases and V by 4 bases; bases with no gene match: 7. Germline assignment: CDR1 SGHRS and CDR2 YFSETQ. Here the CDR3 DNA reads TGCGCCAGCAGCCCCAGCGGGAGTGAAACCGGGGAGCTGTTTTTT. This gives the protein CASSPSGSETGELFF. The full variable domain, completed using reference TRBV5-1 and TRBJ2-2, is KAGVTQTPRYLIKTRGQQVTLSCSPISGHRSVSWYQQTPGQGLQFLFEYFSETQRNKGNFPGRFSGRQFSNSRSEMNVSTLELGDSALYLCASSPSGSETGELFFGEGSRLTVL.

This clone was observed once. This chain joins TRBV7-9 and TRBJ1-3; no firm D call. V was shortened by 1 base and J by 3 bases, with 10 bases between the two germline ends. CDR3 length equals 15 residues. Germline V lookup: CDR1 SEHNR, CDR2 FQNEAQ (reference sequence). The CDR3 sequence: CASSLVSGGGNTIYF. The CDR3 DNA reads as TGTGCCAGCAGCTTAGTGTCGGGTGGTGGAAACACCATATATTTT.